This TCR beta chain stems from a study of beta chain features in type 1 diabetes. The whole isolated RNA underwent reverse transcription, so sequencing captured expressed TCRB transcripts. Mean read depth for naive, central memory and regulatory T cell samples was approximately 3.57 million reads. This table comes from immunoSEQ multiplex PCR, and its TCRdb copy is limited to in-frame clones, with some not included. In the table there are 900,000 or so clones, roughly 15% of which are singletons. The CDR3 runs 14 residues. Germline V gene lookup returns CDR1 SGHRS and CDR2 YFSETQ. With 4 bases removed from V and 6 bases from J, the gap between germline ends came to 15 bases.

This sequence originates from a woman aged 18-29 years in good health. V is TRBV5-1 and J is TRBJ2-3, with D maybe TRBD2 (6 bases). Sequencing was performed on naive CD4+ T cells from blood. CDR3 loop: CASSPGEAFDTQYF. The CDR3 coding sequence is TGCGCCAGCAGCCCGGGGGAGGCCTTCGATACGCAGTATTTT.